This TCR beta chain was obtained from a study of blood T cells in healthy people across ages. About the study: About one barcoded beta molecule per two T cells came from capture by template switching. Study outcomes and limitations: The lack of PBMC sorting stopped any conclusive naive versus antigen-experienced comparison.

Primed by a sample-barcoded 5' primer and a J-beta primer mix, a second PCR proceeded for about 6 to 12 cycles. Every individual sample yielded 2.5 million or more paired-end reads (each containing CDR3). TCRdb processed the 5' RACE reads anew with MiXCR; each CDR3 protein has one entry. This table has about 1.6 million distinct CDR3 sequences, roughly 32% appearing once. This clonotype showed up just a few times. Its specificity is not known. V lost 10 bases, J lost 0 bases, and 19 bases lay in between. Germline loops: CDR1 MNHEY, CDR2 SMNVEV (reference sequence). There are 16 residues in the CDR3. The chain links TRBV27 to TRBJ1-5; the D is unclear. Sequencing used blood. This TCR was sampled from a woman aged 25 to 39 in good health. The DNA of the CDR3 is TGTGCCAACCCGAGATATAGGGCAGTTAGCAATCAGCCCCAGCATTTT. Protein: CANPRYRAVSNQPQHF.